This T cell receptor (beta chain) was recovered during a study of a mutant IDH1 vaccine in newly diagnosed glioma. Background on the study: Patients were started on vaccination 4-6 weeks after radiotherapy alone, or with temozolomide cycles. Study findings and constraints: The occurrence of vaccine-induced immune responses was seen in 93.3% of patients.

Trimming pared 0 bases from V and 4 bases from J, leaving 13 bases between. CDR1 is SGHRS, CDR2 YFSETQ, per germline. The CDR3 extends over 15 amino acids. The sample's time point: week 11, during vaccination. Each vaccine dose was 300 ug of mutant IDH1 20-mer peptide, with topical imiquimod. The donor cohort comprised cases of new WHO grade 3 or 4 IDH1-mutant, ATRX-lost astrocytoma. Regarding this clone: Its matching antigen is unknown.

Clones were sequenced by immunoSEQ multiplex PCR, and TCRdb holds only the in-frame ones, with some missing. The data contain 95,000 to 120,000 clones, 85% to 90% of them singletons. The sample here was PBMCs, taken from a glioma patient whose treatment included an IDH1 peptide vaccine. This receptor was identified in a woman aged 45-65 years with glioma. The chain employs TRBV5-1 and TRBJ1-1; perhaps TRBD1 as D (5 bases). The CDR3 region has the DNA TGCGCCAGCAGCTTGGAGCCGGGGGAGGGCACTGAAGCTTTCTTT. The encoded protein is CASSLEPGEGTEAFF.